The text below deals with one TCR beta chain. Its target is not known. This entry comes from a study of blood T cells in healthy people across ages. The study, taken as a whole, reports: A strong correlation between TCR beta diversity and naive T cell percentage was seen. Roughly linearly, TCR beta diversity per million T cells fell as age increased.

Combining a sample-barcoded 5' primer with a J-beta primer mix, a second PCR ran for about 6 to 12 cycles. Template switching added a 12-random-nucleotide identifier to every cDNA molecule. Sequencing recovered at least 2.5 million CDR3-containing paired-end reads from each sample. TCRdb reprocessed the 5' RACE reads via MiXCR and lists one record per CDR3 protein. The table records approximately 1.5 million distinct CDR3 sequences, less than 45% of them present only once. Trimming removed 5 bases from V and 1 base from J, with 5 bases in between. CDR3 length: 11 amino acids. CDR1 DFQATT and CDR2 SNEGSKA come from the germline V gene (reference sequence).

The sample comprised blood. The sequence was collected from a woman between 18 and 30 years old in good health. V is TRBV20-1 and J is TRBJ1-1; tentative D call: TRBD1 (5 bases). CDR3 coding DNA: TGCAGTGCTGGGGGGAACACTGAAGCTTTCTTT. Its translation is CSAGGNTEAFF.